This T cell receptor (beta chain) was sequenced in a study of cytomegalovirus exposure and HLA in healthy donors. TCRdb keeps only in-frame clones here, not all; method: immunoSEQ multiplex PCR. The data hold 150,000 to 200,000 clones, with about 90% observed a single time. There are 14 residues in the CDR3. Between the trimmed V and J ends, which lost 3 bases and 1 base, there was a span of 12 bases. Per germline, CDR1 SQVTM and CDR2 ANQGSEA. Study outcomes and limitations: Investigators reported 164 TCR beta chains as tied to cytomegalovirus.

Comments on this clone: The antigen is undetermined.

The clonotype originates from a woman between 18 and 30 years old in good health and CMV-seropositive. The chain has TRBV29-1 and TRBJ1-1, with D tentatively TRBD1 (5 bases). The sequencing sample was made of PBMCs. The CDR3 bases are TGCAGCGTTGATACTTCCGGGGGGAACACTGAAGCTTTCTTT. It encodes CSVDTSGGNTEAFF.